What follows are 7 T cell receptor beta chains derived from one specimen sequenced in a study of multiple sclerosis patients with progressive multifocal leukoencephalopathy. As to time point: time of PML onset. Using immunoSEQ multiplex PCR, the repertoire was profiled, and TCRdb retains in-frame clones only, with some absent. Among more than 30,000 clones, roughly 87% were seen once, and the ten largest hold about 6.1%. Here the sequenced sample was PBMCs, taken from a patient treated with natalizumab. These receptor sequences come from a middle-aged woman with progressive multifocal leukoencephalopathy.

The chain couples TRBV14 to TRBJ2-5; perhaps D is TRBD1 or TRBD2 (5 bases each). The V end was cut by 1 base, the J end by 10 bases, with 16 bases between. This CDR3 has 14 residues. Germline loops: CDR1 SGHDN, CDR2 FVKESK. The CDR3 protein is CASSQVARTGGQYF. CDR3 nucleotides: TGTGCCAGCAGCCAAGTGGCACGGACTGGGGGCCAGTACTTC.

This rearrangement joins TRBV19 to TRBJ1-2; D is uncertain. V was pared by 7 bases and J by 4 bases, with 19 bases between. The CDR3 consists of 15 residues. Germline lookup yields CDR1 LNHDA and CDR2 SQIVND (reference sequence). The CDR3 DNA is TGTGCCAGTAACCAATCCGGGCTAGTAATCTATGGCTACACCTTC. Amino acid sequence: CASNQSGLVIYGYTF.

The chain combines TRBV5-1 with TRBJ1-5, with D unresolved. Germline V gene lookup returns CDR1 SGHRS and CDR2 YFSETQ. The CDR3 length is 15 residues. Trimming removed 4 bases from V and 0 bases from J, with 11 bases in between. The CDR3 is CASSPDGYSNQPQHF. The CDR3 region has the DNA TGCGCCAGCAGCCCTGACGGTTATAGCAATCAGCCCCAGCATTTT.

The V call is TRBV7-2, the J call TRBJ2-2; TRBD2 matches 12 bases. CDR3 size: 18 residues. CDR1 is SGHTA and CDR2 is FQGNSA in the germline V gene. V lost 2 bases to trimming and J lost 1 base; unmatched junction nucleotides: 5. CDR3 region: CASSLKWTSGVNTGELFF. The DNA of the CDR3 is TGTGCCAGCAGCTTAAAGTGGACTAGCGGGGTGAACACCGGGGAGCTGTTTTTT.

This clone was recorded once. This chain uses TRBV7-9 with TRBJ1-2; 7 nucleotides match TRBD1. CDR3 length equals 15 residues. Germline V gene lookup returns CDR1 SEHNR and CDR2 FQNEAQ (reference sequence). J was trimmed by 4 bases and V by 2 bases; bases with no gene match: 7. CDR3: CASSLPTRGTYGYTF. In DNA, the CDR3 is TGTGCCAGCAGCTTACCAACCAGGGGGACCTATGGCTACACCTTC.

This rearrangement joins TRBV25-1 to TRBJ2-1, with D hard to call. Germline CDR1 is MGHDK and CDR2 is SYGVNS. CDR3 length: 12 amino acids. Trimming pared 8 bases from V and 5 bases from J, leaving 10 bases between. CDR3 in amino acids: CASGQYDNEQFF. CDR3 sequence (DNA): TGTGCCAGCGGTCAGTACGACAATGAGCAGTTCTTC.

The DNA of the CDR3 is TGTGCCAGCAGAACTTCGGGACTGATCTCTGGAAACACCATATATTTT. As protein: CASRTSGLISGNTIYF. V and J are TRBV28 and TRBJ1-3, with D possibly matching TRBD1 (5 bases). Trimming cost V 6 bases and J 0 bases, with 15 bases left between them. CDR3 length: 16 amino acids. Germline assignment: CDR1 MDHEN and CDR2 SYDVKM.